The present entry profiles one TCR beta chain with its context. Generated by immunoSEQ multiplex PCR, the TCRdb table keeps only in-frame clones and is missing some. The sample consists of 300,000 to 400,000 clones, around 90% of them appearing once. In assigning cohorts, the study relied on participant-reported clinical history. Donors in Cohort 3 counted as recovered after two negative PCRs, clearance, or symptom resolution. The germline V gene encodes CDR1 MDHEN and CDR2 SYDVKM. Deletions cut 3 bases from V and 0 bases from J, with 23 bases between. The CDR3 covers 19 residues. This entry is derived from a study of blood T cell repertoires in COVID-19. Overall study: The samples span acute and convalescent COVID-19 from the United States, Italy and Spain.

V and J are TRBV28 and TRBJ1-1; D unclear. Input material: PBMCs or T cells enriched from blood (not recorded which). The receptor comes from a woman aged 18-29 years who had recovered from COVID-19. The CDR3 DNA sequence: TGTGCCAGCAGTTTCGGCTTCTATTTCGGTCGGGGAATGAACACTGAAGCTTTCTTT. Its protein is CASSFGFYFGRGMNTEAFF.